This T cell receptor beta chain was sequenced during a study of cytomegalovirus exposure and HLA in healthy donors. Findings and caveats of the study: Altogether, around 160 TCR beta chains were recorded as cytomegalovirus-associated. A later analysis found that most CMV-associated TCR beta chains appeared HLA-restricted.

Vbeta (60) and Jbeta (13) primers were used in the PCR. Profiled with immunoSEQ multiplex PCR; TCRdb holds only in-frame clones, not every one. Of some 120,000 clones in the sample, roughly 70% were seen once. In regard to this clone: What it recognizes is unknown.

This sequence originates from a man aged 25-40 years in good health and CMV-seropositive. Sequenced material: PBMCs.

CDR3 bases: TGTGCCAGCAGCGTAGCTATTGGAGGGGATGCTTTCTTT. Its protein is CASSVAIGGDAFF. This chain links TRBV9 with TRBJ1-1; the D gene is possibly TRBD1 (5 bases). CDR1 SGDLS and CDR2 YYNGEE come from the germline V gene. The CDR3 has 13 amino acids. Trimming removed 0 bases from V and 11 bases from J, with 14 bases in between.